This T cell receptor beta chain comes out of a study of blood T cell repertoires in COVID-19 (TCRdb year 2020). Study-wide context: Collaborator samples came from the United States, Italy and Spain and covered acute and convalescent phases of COVID-19. The prospective study material was composed of cDNA or gDNA derived from T cells, B-cell-depleted T cells, or PBMCs. Subjects who had been exposed to COVID-19, were actively infected with it, or had recovered from it provided the deeply sampled blood TCRbeta repertoires that made up the dataset. The repertoires were made available in a free public database intended to serve as a resource for research on the immune response to SARS-CoV-2. Samples came from the ongoing ImmuneRACE study (first 160 participants) plus 1,254 subjects from 6 global collaborators. Nearly every sample came with metadata listing a de-identified subject ID, COVID-19 status, age in years and sex. Where available, HLA class I and class II types were taken from metadata supplied by the sample provider and were not determined by assay-based typing.

In Seattle, one collaborating source enrolled patients while the infection was active and tracked those patients longitudinally over the course of disease. Each collaborating institution followed its own protocols to collect whole blood in K2EDTA tubes. Collaborator samples were shipped for TCRbeta analysis as frozen whole blood, isolated PBMCs, or DNA extracted from either sample type. Details on this clone: Its antigen remains undetermined. No per-base quality is available; no much larger clone lies one base away.

CDR3 length: 18 amino acids, cysteine to phenylalanine. Kept here is only the CDR3 DNA, which spans 54 bases and is read in frame from base 1. Reading the germline V gene (reference sequence) gives CDR1 LNHDA and CDR2 SQIVND. The junction carries 20 bases between V and J, which are trimmed by 5 bases and 0 bases respectively. General study outcomes and caveats: The quantity of clinical and demographic metadata differed by source and by participant and was supplied without curation.

TCRbeta CDR3 regions were amplified from genomic DNA using the immunoSEQ Assay, a bias-controlled multiplex PCR. The paper's data handling went like this. The number of nucleated cells in each sample was estimated from the amplification of reference gene primers within the assay. To quantify the absolute abundance of each unique TCRbeta CDR3 rearrangement, sequence reads were collapsed and filtered. Productive Simpson clonality was computed per sample as the square root of Simpson's diversity index over productive rearrangements. TCRdb's version of the immuneACCESS table is confined to in-frame rearrangements and falls short of the full clone set. An unresolved V gene accounts for under half of the shortfall where checked; the remainder is of unknown origin. From that table come the V and J calls and clone size; the DNA was used to work out D and trimming. This sample is represented by some 200,000 clones; roughly 84% of them were singletons. The ten largest clones take up around 15% of the sample.

The sequence derives from a woman in her sixties or seventies with COVID-19, enrolled during active disease. Sequenced input: peripheral blood. This sequence uses TRBV19 and TRBJ1-3; TRBD1 might be the D gene, on 6 matching bases. The CDR3 is CASSPDTLGTSSGNTIYF. The DNA sequence reads TGTGCCAGTAGTCCAGATACCTTAGGGACAAGCTCTGGAAACACCATATATTTT. Outside the CDR3, residues come from the reference TRBV19 and TRBJ1-3 proteins, so the full variable domain is: DGGITQSPKYLFRKEGQNVTLSCEQNLNHDAMYWYRQDPGQGLRLIYYSQIVNDFQKGDIAEGYSVSREKKESFPLTVTSAQKNPTAFYLCASSPDTLGTSSGNTIYFGEGSWLTVV.